This paragraph reports one T cell receptor (beta chain). The antigen is not known. Germline V lookup: CDR1 KGHSH, CDR2 LQKENI. Trimming stripped 3 bases from V and 1 base from J, with 12 bases between. The CDR3 contains 15 residues. This sample was included in a study of T cell responses to AZD1222 COVID-19 vaccine. Profiled with immunoSEQ multiplex PCR; TCRdb holds only in-frame clones, not every one. The table has fewer than 20,000 clones, about 88% seen once. Study results and limitations: White British donors predominated, females outnumbered males, and clonal diversity was possibly underestimated. Spike-spanning, vaccine-associated CD4 TCRs were dominant at 160-218 and 743-854. Scientists sampled the repertoires only once the peak T cell response had passed.

Pooled together were second doses at about 4 or about 12 weeks. Source: peripheral blood, taken 28 days after the second AZD1222 dose. The V gene is TRBV18, the J gene TRBJ1-1; D remains ambiguous. The receptor's source is an adult who received the AZD1222 COVID-19 vaccine. CDR3 coding DNA: TGTGCCAGCTCACCCTCATCGACGGCGAACACTGAAGCTTTCTTT. Residues: CASSPSSTANTEAFF.